The TCR beta chain under discussion was sequenced for a study of control samples from healthy donors and cancer patients. The CDR3 contains 17 residues. Between the trimmed V and J ends, which lost 0 bases and 0 bases, there was a span of 13 bases. Germline V gene data show CDR1 as SGHRS and CDR2 as YFSETQ. Clones were sequenced by immunoSEQ multiplex PCR, and TCRdb holds only the in-frame ones, with some missing. Seen here are about 160,000 clones, 96% observed once, and the top ten hold about 0.94%. This TCR was sampled from a woman aged 25-40 years in good health. The chain couples TRBV5-1 to TRBJ1-3, with D possibly matching TRBD1 (6 bases). The sample was blood. The DNA of the CDR3 is TGCGCCAGCAGCTTGGTGGCAGGGGAAAACTCTGGAAACACCATATATTTT. It is translated as CASSLVAGENSGNTIYF.